This T cell receptor (beta chain) was documented in a study of blood T cell repertoires in COVID-19. Study context: Sources were T cells, B-cell-depleted T cells, or PBMCs; the material itself was cDNA or gDNA.

Trimming cost V 2 bases and J 0 bases, with 14 bases left between them. Germline CDR1 reads MNHEY; CDR2 reads SVGEGT. The length of the CDR3 is 16 residues. Original processing methods: Amplification of reference gene primers was used by the study to estimate nucleated cell counts. Using immunoSEQ multiplex PCR, the repertoire was profiled, and TCRdb retains in-frame clones only, with some absent. That table gives V, J and clone size, and the DNA gave D and trimming. In the table there are tens of thousands of clones, 89% of which are singletons. The TCR was taken from a human donor in a cohort sampled during active COVID-19. This sequence joins TRBV6-2 or TRBV6-3 and TRBJ2-7; TRBD1 is a possible D gene (5 bases). The sequenced sample consisted of peripheral blood. CDR3 DNA sequence: TGTGCCAGCAGTTACACGAAGGGGCGAAGCTCCTACGAGCAGTACTTC. Translated: CASSYTKGRSSYEQYF.